Described below is a single TCR beta chain sequence and its context. Its target is unknown. This PCR relied on a set of 60 Vbeta primers and 13 Jbeta primers. TCRdb's table, derived via immunoSEQ multiplex PCR, lists solely in-frame clones and lacks some. The table shows around 200,000 clones, with 70% to 75% occurring only once. Germline assignment: CDR1 SGDLS and CDR2 YYNGEE. The CDR3 runs to 16 residues. Trimming shortened V by 3 bases and J by 0 bases, and 14 bases separated the two germline ends. Though probably carrying unrecorded immune exposures, donors were nominally healthy at sampling. The sample is drawn from a study of cytomegalovirus exposure and HLA in healthy donors. Notes on the study in general: As a later analysis showed, a missense DCLRE1C variant was linked to trimming of TCR beta V- and J-genes. In an earlier analysis, about 87% or about 30%: the productive usage of most TCR beta V segments. Fewer N-insertions than the roughly 630-donor mean were reportedly shown by an Asian-associated ancestry cluster in a later analysis.

This TCR came from a male donor in good health and CMV-seronegative. The sample comprised PBMCs. The chain links TRBV9 to TRBJ2-3; no clear D. The CDR3 bases are TGTGCCAGCAGCGCCAATAGACTCCTTAGCACAGATACGCAGTATTTT. This encodes CASSANRLLSTDTQYF.